Described below is a single TCR beta chain sequence and its context. These data are taken from a study of blood T cells in healthy people across ages. Trimming pared 4 bases from V and 1 base from J, leaving 16 bases between. CDR3 length: 16 residues. The germline V gene has CDR1 KGHDR and CDR2 SFDVKD. Together with a sample-barcoded 5' primer, a J-beta primer mix was included in a second PCR lasting about 6 to 11 cycles. From the 5' RACE reads, TCRdb called clonotypes with MiXCR, one entry per CDR3 protein. In the table there are over 1,300,000 distinct CDR3 sequences, 55% to 75% of which are singletons.

This chain connects TRBV24-1 to TRBJ2-7; D possibly corresponds to TRBD1 (6 bases). Sequenced input: blood. The TCR comes from a man in his late teens or twenties in good health. CDR3 sequence (DNA): TGTGCCACCAGTGAACCGGACAGTGTTGTATCCTACGAGCAGTACTTC. As protein: CATSEPDSVVSYEQYF.